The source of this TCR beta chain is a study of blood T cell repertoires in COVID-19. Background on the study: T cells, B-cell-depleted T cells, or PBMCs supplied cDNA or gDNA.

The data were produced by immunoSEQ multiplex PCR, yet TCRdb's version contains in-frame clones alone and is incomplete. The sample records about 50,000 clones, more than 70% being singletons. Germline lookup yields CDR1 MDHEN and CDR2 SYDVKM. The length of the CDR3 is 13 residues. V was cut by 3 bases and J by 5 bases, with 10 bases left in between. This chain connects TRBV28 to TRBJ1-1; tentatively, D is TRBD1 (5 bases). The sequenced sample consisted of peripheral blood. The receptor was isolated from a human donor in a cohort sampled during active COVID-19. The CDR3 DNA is TGTGCCAGCAGTTTCCAGGGAAGAACTGAAGCTTTCTTT. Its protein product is CASSFQGRTEAFF.